Listed below are T cell receptor beta chains from one sample, sequenced in a study of cytomegalovirus exposure and HLA in healthy donors. Clones were sequenced by immunoSEQ multiplex PCR, and TCRdb holds only the in-frame ones, with some missing. Among 150,000 to 200,000 clones listed, about 75% were seen once. Sequencing input: PBMCs. The receptor source for this set is a man in his forties in good health and CMV-seropositive. Each CDR3 is given with its conserved first and last residue. The D gene is left open where the match is weak. A row's size may be missing; if present it is once, few, many or a size class.

D gene: NA
V gene: TRBV2
clone size: NA
J gene: TRBJ2-6
CDR3 DNA: TGTGCCTCAGTTTTCTCCTCTGGGGCCAACGGCCTGACTTTC
CDR3 protein: CASVFSSGANGLTF

D gene: NA
V gene: TRBV28
clone size: NA
J gene: TRBJ2-1
CDR3 DNA: TGTGCCAGCAGTTTGTGGGAGATGAACCATGAGCAGTTCTTC
CDR3 protein: CASSLWEMNHEQFF

D gene: NA
V gene: TRBV19
clone size: NA
J gene: TRBJ2-2
CDR3 DNA: TGTGCCAGTAGTTACAGAAGCGGGGAGCTGTTTTTT
CDR3 protein: CASSYRSGELFF

D gene: NA
V gene: TRBV5-4
clone size: NA
J gene: TRBJ2-4
CDR3 DNA: TGTGCCAGCAGCCAACAGGGTTCCGAAAACATTCAGTACTTC
CDR3 protein: CASSQQGSENIQYF

D gene: NA
V gene: TRBV19
clone size: NA
J gene: TRBJ1-4
CDR3 DNA: TGTGCCAGTACCGGGAGAACTAATGAAAAACTGTTTTTT
CDR3 protein: CASTGRTNEKLFF

D gene: NA
V gene: TRBV15
clone size: few
J gene: TRBJ2-4
CDR3 DNA: TGTGCCACCCGAACGGGAGCCAAAAACAGTCAGTACTTC
CDR3 protein: CATRTGAKNSQYF

D gene: NA
V gene: TRBV7-3
clone size: NA
J gene: TRBJ2-2
CDR3 DNA: TGTGCCAGCAGCACTGGACACGACACCGGGGAGCTGTTTTTT
CDR3 protein: CASSTGHDTGELFF

D gene: TRBD1
V gene: TRBV18
clone size: NA
J gene: TRBJ2-5
CDR3 DNA: TGTGCCAGCTCACGGGACAGGGCGATGGAGACCCAGTACTTC
CDR3 protein: CASSRDRAMETQYF

D gene: NA
V gene: TRBV12-5
clone size: once
J gene: TRBJ1-1
CDR3 DNA: TGTGCTAGTGGCCGCAGGGGGAACACTGAAGCTTTCTTT
CDR3 protein: CASGRRGNTEAFF

D gene: TRBD2
V gene: TRBV28
clone size: NA
J gene: TRBJ2-2
CDR3 DNA: TGTGCCAGCAGTCTCGGACTAGCGGGTATGCGCACCGGGGAGCTGTTTTTT
CDR3 protein: CASSLGLAGMRTGELFF

D gene: NA
V gene: TRBV4-2
clone size: NA
J gene: TRBJ2-1
CDR3 DNA: TGTGCCAGCAGCGGGGAGAGGAACTACAATGAGCAGTTCTTC
CDR3 protein: CASSGERNYNEQFF

D gene: NA
V gene: TRBV2
clone size: NA
J gene: TRBJ1-6
CDR3 DNA: TGTGCCAGCAGGCCTCTGAGCTCCTATAATTCACCCCTCCACTTT
CDR3 protein: CASRPLSSYNSPLHF

D gene: TRBD2
V gene: TRBV6-1
clone size: few
J gene: TRBJ2-1
CDR3 DNA: TGTGCCAGCAGGGAACGGACTAGCGGGAGGTTGTATGAGCAGTTCTTC
CDR3 protein: CASRERTSGRLYEQFF

D gene: NA
V gene: TRBV19
clone size: once
J gene: TRBJ1-1
CDR3 DNA: TGTGCCAGTAGTATAGCAGGGGCCAATCTAGAAGCTTTCTTT
CDR3 protein: CASSIAGANLEAFF

D gene: NA
V gene: TRBV27
clone size: NA
J gene: TRBJ2-2
CDR3 DNA: TGTGCCAGCAGGACAGGAGGAGAACCCGGGGAGCTGTTTTTT
CDR3 protein: CASRTGGEPGELFF